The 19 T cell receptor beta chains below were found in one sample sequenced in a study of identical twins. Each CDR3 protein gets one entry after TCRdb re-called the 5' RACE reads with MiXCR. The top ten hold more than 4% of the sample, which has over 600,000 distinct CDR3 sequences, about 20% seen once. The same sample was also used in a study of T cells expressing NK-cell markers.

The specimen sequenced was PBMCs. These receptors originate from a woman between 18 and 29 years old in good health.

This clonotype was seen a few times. The CDR3 DNA reads TGCGCCAGCAGCTTGAGCGGGAGCACTAATGAGCAGTTCTTC. Amino acids: CASSLSGSTNEQFF. The chain carries TRBV5-1 and TRBJ2-1; 8 nucleotides line up with TRBD2. J lost 7 bases, V lost 1 base, and 4 bases had no gene match. Germline V gene data show CDR1 as SGHRS and CDR2 as YFSETQ. The CDR3 loop spans 14 amino acids.

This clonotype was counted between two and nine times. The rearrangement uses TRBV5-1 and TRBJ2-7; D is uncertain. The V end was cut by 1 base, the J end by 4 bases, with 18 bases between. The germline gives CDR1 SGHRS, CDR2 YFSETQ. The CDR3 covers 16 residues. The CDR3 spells CASSLHPRTETYEQYF. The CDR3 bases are TGCGCCAGCAGCTTGCATCCCAGGACCGAGACTTACGAGCAGTACTTC.

This CDR3 reads CASTNWDRQSAGNTIYF. In nucleotides, the CDR3 is TGTGCCAGCACAAACTGGGACAGGCAAAGTGCTGGAAACACCATATATTTT. V gene TRBV12-3 or TRBV12-4 combines with J gene TRBJ1-3; TRBD1 aligns across 8 bases. This CDR3 is 17 amino acids long. The ends lost 7 bases at V and 2 bases at J; junction bases unmatched: 13.

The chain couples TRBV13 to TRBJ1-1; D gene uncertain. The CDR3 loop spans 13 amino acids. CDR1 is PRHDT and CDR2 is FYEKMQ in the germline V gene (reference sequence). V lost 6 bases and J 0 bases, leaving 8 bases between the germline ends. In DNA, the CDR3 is TGTGCCAGCAGTACGGGTATGAACACTGAAGCTTTCTTT. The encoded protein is CASSTGMNTEAFF. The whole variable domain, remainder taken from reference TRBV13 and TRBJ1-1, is AAGVIQSPRHLIKEKRETATLKCYPIPRHDTVYWYQQGPGQDPQFLISFYEKMQSDKGSIPDRFSAQQFSDYHSELNMSSLELGDSALYFCASSTGMNTEAFFGQGTRLTVV.

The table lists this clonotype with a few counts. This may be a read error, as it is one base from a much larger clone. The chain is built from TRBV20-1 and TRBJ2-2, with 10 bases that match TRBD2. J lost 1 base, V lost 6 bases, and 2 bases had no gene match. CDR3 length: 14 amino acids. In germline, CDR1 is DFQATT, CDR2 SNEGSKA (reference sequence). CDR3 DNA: TGCAGTGCCTCTAGCGGGGGGAACACCGGGGAGCTGTTTTTT. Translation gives CSASSGGNTGELFF.

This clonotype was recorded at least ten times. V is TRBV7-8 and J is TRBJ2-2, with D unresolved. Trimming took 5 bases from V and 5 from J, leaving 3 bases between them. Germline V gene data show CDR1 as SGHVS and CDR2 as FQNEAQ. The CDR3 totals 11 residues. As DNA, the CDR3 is TGTGCCAGCAGCGGAACCGGGGAGCTGTTTTTT. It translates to CASSGTGELFF.

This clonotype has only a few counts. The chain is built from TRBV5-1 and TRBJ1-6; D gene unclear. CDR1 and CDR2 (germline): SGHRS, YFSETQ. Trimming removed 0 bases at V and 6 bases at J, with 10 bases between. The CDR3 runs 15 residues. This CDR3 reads CASSLEVAVNSPLHF. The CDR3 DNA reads TGCGCCAGCAGCTTGGAGGTGGCCGTTAATTCACCCCTCCACTTT.

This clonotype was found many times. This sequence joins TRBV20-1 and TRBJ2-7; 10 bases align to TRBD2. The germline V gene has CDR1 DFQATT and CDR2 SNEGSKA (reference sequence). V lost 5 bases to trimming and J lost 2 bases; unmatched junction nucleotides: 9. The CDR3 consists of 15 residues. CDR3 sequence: CSAAPWTSGPYEQYF. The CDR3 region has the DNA TGCAGTGCTGCTCCTTGGACTAGCGGCCCCTACGAGCAGTACTTC.

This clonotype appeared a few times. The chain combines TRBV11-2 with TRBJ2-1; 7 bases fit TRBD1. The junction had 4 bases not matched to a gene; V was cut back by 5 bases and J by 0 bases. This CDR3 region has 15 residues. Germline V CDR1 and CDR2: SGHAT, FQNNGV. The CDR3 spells CASSPRTGSYNEQFF. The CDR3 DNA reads TGTGCCAGCAGCCCCCGGACAGGCTCCTACAATGAGCAGTTCTTC. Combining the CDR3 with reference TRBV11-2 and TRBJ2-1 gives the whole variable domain EAGVAQSPRYKIIEKRQSVAFWCNPISGHATLYWYQQILGQGPKLLIQFQNNGVVDDSQLPKDRFSAERLKGVDSTLKIQPAKLEDSAVYLCASSPRTGSYNEQFFGPGTRLTVL.

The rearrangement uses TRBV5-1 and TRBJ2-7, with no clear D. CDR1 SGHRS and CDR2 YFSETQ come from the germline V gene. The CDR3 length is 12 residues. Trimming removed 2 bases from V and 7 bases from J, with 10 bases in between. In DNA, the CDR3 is TGCGCCAGCAGCTTACAACCCTGGGAGCAGTACTTC. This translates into CASSLQPWEQYF. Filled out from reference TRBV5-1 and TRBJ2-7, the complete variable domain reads KAGVTQTPRYLIKTRGQQVTLSCSPISGHRSVSWYQQTPGQGLQFLFEYFSETQRNKGNFPGRFSGRQFSNSRSEMNVSTLELGDSALYLCASSLQPWEQYFGPGTRLTVT.

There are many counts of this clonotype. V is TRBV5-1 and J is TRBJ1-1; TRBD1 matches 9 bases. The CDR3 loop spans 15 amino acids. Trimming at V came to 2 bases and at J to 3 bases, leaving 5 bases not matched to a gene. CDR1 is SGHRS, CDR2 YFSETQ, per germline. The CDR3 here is CASSLQGARDTEAFF. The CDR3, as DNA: TGCGCCAGCAGCTTACAGGGGGCGAGGGACACTGAAGCTTTCTTT.

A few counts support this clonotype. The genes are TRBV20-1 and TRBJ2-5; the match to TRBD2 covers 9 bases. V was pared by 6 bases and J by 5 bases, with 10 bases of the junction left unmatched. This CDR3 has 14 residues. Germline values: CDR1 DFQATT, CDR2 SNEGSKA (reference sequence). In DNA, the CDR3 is TGCAGTGCCCTACAGGGACTAGCATGGGAGACCCAGTACTTC. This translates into CSALQGLAWETQYF.

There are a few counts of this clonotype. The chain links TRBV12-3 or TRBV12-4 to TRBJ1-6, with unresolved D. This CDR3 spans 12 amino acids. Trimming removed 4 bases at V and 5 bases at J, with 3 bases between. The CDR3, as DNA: TGTGCCAGCAGTTATGATAATTCACCCCTCCACTTT. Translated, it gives CASSYDNSPLHF.

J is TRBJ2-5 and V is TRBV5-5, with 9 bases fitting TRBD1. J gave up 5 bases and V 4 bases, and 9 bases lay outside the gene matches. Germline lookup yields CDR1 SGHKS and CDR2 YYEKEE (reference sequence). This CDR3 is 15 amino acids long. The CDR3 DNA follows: TGTGCCAGCAGCCCCGGACAGGGGTCGAAGGAGACCCAGTACTTC. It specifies CASSPGQGSKETQYF.

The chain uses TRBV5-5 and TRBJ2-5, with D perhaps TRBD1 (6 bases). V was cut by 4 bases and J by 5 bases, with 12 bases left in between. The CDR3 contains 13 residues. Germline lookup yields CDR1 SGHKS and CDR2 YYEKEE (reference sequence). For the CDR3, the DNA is TGTGCCAGCAGCCCGGACAGACTGGAGACCCAGTACTTC. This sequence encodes CASSPDRLETQYF.

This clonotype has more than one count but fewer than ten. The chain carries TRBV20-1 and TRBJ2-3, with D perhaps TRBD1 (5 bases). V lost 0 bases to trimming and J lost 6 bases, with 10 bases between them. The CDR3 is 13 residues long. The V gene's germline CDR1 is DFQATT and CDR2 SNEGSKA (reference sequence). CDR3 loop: CSAREQGTDTQYF. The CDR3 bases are TGCAGTGCTAGAGAGCAGGGAACTGATACGCAGTATTTT.

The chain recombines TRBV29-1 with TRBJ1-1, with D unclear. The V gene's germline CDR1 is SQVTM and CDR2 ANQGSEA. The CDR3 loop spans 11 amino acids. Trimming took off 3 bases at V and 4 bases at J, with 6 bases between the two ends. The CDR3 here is CSVDRFTEAFF. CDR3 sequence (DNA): TGCAGCGTTGACAGGTTCACTGAAGCTTTCTTT. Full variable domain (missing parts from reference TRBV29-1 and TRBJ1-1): SAVISQKPSRDICQRGTSLTIQCQVDSQVTMMFWYRQQPGQSLTLIATANQGSEATYESGFVIDKFPISRPNLTFSTLTVSNMSPEDSSIYLCSVDRFTEAFFGQGTRLTVV.

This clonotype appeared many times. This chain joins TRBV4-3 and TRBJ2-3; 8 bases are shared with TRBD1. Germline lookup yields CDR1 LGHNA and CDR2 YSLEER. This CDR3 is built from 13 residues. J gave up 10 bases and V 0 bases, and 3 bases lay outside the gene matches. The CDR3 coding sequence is TGCGCCAGCAGCCAAGAGGGCAGGGGGCCGCAGTATTTT. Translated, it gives CASSQEGRGPQYF.

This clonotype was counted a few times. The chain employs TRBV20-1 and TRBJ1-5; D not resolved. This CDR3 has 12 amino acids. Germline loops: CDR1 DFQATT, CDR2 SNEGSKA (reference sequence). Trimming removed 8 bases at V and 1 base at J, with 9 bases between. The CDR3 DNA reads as TGCAGTTTCAGACGGAGCAATCAGCCCCAGCATTTT. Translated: CSFRRSNQPQHF.